This T cell receptor (beta chain) was sequenced in a study of early T cells in non-severe SARS-CoV-2 infection. Study summary: Sequencing of unsorted whole blood was done on bulk RNA, leaving chains unpaired. Study results and limitations: VDJdb-based matching was biased toward anti-spike CD8 responses and missed private and CD4 specificities.

About this clonotype: The target antigen is unknown.

With 5 bases clipped from V and 0 bases from J, the junction kept 8 bases outside the gene matches. The CDR3 loop spans 18 amino acids. Germline V CDR1 and CDR2: SGHVS, FQNEAQ. Tagging with unique molecular identifiers was applied to individual cDNA molecules. One entry per CDR3 protein, called by TCRdb with MiXCR from the 5' RACE reads. This table has 55,000 to 65,000 distinct CDR3 sequences, roughly a tenth appearing once. The sample consisted of whole blood. The chain recombines TRBV7-8 with TRBJ2-6; 9 bases align to TRBD1. The receptor's source is an adult who was a healthcare worker with PCR-confirmed SARS-CoV-2 infection or an uninfected control (not recorded which). The CDR3 DNA is TGTGCCAGCAGCCTATACTTGACAGGGGGCTCTGGGGCCAACGTCCTGACTTTC. Protein: CASSLYLTGGSGANVLTF.